This TCR beta chain originates from a study of blood T cell repertoires in COVID-19. Data came from immunoSEQ multiplex PCR; TCRdb stores just in-frame clones and leaves some out. This sample has roughly 330,000 clones; roughly 89% occur once, and the top ten carry just over 9.5%. Germline assignment: CDR1 MNHEY and CDR2 SVGEGT. The CDR3 has 15 amino acids. V shed 2 bases and J 1 base; nucleotides not matched to a gene: 4. The sequenced sample consisted of peripheral blood. V usage is TRBV6-2 or TRBV6-3 and J usage is TRBJ2-5; 7 bases align to TRBD1. The TCR was taken from a man in his thirties or forties with COVID-19, enrolled during active disease. CDR3 sequence (DNA): TGTGCCAGCAGTTACGTGTCAGGGGGCCAAGAGACCCAGTACTTC. Encoded protein: CASSYVSGGQETQYF.